This T cell receptor beta chain was recorded in a study of cytomegalovirus exposure and HLA in healthy donors. The study's findings and limits: First-cohort TCR clusters were later found to tend to co-occur in the 120 or so validation repertoires. Listed as cytomegalovirus-associated were around 160 TCR beta chains. Accounts indicate the classifier identified cytomegalovirus status with strong specificity and sensitivity.

The table came from immunoSEQ multiplex PCR; TCRdb's copy has only in-frame clones and leaves some out. The repertoire holds fewer than 350,000 clones, with approximately 90% as singletons. The donors were part of the validation cohort of 120 or so subjects. That cohort was separate from the first cohort, which comprised 670 or so subjects. The CDR3 is 14 amino acids. Germline assignment: CDR1 MGHRA and CDR2 YSYEKL. The J segment lost 2 bases and the V segment lost 1 base, leaving 2 bases of the junction unmatched. In the case of this clone: Its matching antigen is unknown.

The receptor was derived from a woman aged 18-30 years in good health and CMV-seronegative. Sequencing was carried out using PBMCs. J is TRBJ2-7 and V is TRBV4-1, with 7 bases that match TRBD1. CDR3 loop: CASSQGGQPYEQYF. CDR3 bases: TGCGCCAGCAGCCAAGGGGGACAGCCCTACGAGCAGTACTTC.